This is a list of T cell receptor beta chains from one sample in a study of T-cell memory formation after mild COVID-19. One entry per CDR3 protein results from TCRdb running MiXCR on the 5' RACE reads. The table records some 340,000 distinct CDR3 sequences, approximately 12% of them present only once. Sequencing was carried out using PBMCs or a T cell subset sorted from them (not recorded which). Every receptor here comes from a man aged 18 to 30 who had mild COVID-19 (a few samples of this study predate the infection). Cell type and time point are not known. CDR3s include the opening cysteine and the closing phenylalanine or tryptophan. Each record gives: J gene, D gene, clone size, V gene, CDR3 protein, CDR3 DNA. D genes are given only for firm matches. Clone size is given for some rows only: seen once, a few or many times, or a class if the clone is expanded.

J gene: TRBJ2-1; D gene: TRBD2; clone size: .; V gene: TRBV6-2/TRBV6-3; CDR3 protein: CASSNLTSGLNNEQFF; CDR3 DNA: TGTGCCAGCAGCAACCTTACTAGCGGGCTTAACAATGAGCAGTTCTTC
J gene: TRBJ1-4; D gene: .; clone size: few; V gene: TRBV7-9; CDR3 protein: CASSSRMPNEKLFF; CDR3 DNA: TGTGCCAGCAGCAGTCGCATGCCTAATGAAAAACTGTTTTTT
J gene: TRBJ1-5; D gene: .; clone size: few; V gene: TRBV20-1; CDR3 protein: CSASTAWGRASQPQHF; CDR3 DNA: TGCAGTGCTAGTACTGCTTGGGGCAGGGCAAGTCAGCCCCAGCATTTT
J gene: TRBJ2-3; D gene: .; clone size: .; V gene: TRBV5-1; CDR3 protein: CASRRQGFVTDTQYF; CDR3 DNA: TGCGCCAGCAGACGTCAGGGTTTTGTCACAGATACGCAGTATTTT
J gene: TRBJ1-1; D gene: .; clone size: few; V gene: TRBV4-2; CDR3 protein: CASSQEQGTTEAFF; CDR3 DNA: TGTGCCAGCAGCCAAGAGCAGGGCACGACTGAAGCTTTCTTT
J gene: TRBJ2-2; D gene: TRBD1; clone size: few; V gene: TRBV29-1; CDR3 protein: CSITGVQNTGELFF; CDR3 DNA: TGCAGCATAACAGGGGTCCAGAACACCGGGGAGCTGTTTTTT
J gene: TRBJ2-7; D gene: TRBD1; clone size: many; V gene: TRBV29-1; CDR3 protein: CSVRQGLNDEQYF; CDR3 DNA: TGCAGCGTCCGACAGGGGCTCAACGACGAGCAGTACTTC
J gene: TRBJ2-2; D gene: .; clone size: few; V gene: TRBV4-3; CDR3 protein: CASSPRVALNTGELFF; CDR3 DNA: TGCGCCAGCAGCCCTCGTGTCGCGCTGAACACCGGGGAGCTGTTTTTT
J gene: TRBJ1-6; D gene: .; clone size: few; V gene: TRBV6-5; CDR3 protein: CASRFRWGNSPLHF; CDR3 DNA: TGTGCCAGCAGATTTAGGTGGGGAAATTCACCCCTCCACTTT
J gene: TRBJ2-5; D gene: .; clone size: many; V gene: TRBV5-4; CDR3 protein: CASKGGETQYF; CDR3 DNA: TGTGCCAGTAAAGGGGGGGAGACCCAGTACTTC
J gene: TRBJ2-7; D gene: .; clone size: few; V gene: TRBV20-1; CDR3 protein: CSARDPQGGEGEEQYF; CDR3 DNA: TGCAGTGCTAGAGATCCCCAAGGAGGGGAAGGGGAAGAGCAGTACTTC
J gene: TRBJ1-5; D gene: .; clone size: many; V gene: TRBV4-1; CDR3 protein: CASSQERTNNQPQHF; CDR3 DNA: TGCGCCAGCAGCCAAGAACGGACAAATAATCAGCCCCAGCATTTT
J gene: TRBJ2-1; D gene: .; clone size: many; V gene: TRBV9; CDR3 protein: CASSVELGTKQFF; CDR3 DNA: TGTGCCAGCAGCGTAGAGTTAGGCACGAAGCAGTTCTTC
J gene: TRBJ2-3; D gene: .; clone size: many; V gene: TRBV5-1; CDR3 protein: CASSSGRGLGTQYF; CDR3 DNA: TGCGCCAGCAGCTCGGGACGGGGACTTGGTACGCAGTATTTT
J gene: TRBJ2-5; D gene: .; clone size: .; V gene: TRBV30; CDR3 protein: CAWSVSGAHTRGYF; CDR3 DNA: TGTGCCTGGAGTGTTTCGGGGGCCCATACGAGAGGATACTTC
J gene: TRBJ1-5; D gene: .; clone size: .; V gene: TRBV25-1; CDR3 protein: CASSGTTGLGNQPQHF; CDR3 DNA: TGTGCCAGCAGTGGCACCACAGGGCTAGGCAATCAGCCCCAGCATTTT
J gene: TRBJ2-2; D gene: .; clone size: many; V gene: TRBV2; CDR3 protein: CASRVREAGELFF; CDR3 DNA: TGTGCCAGCAGGGTCAGGGAGGCCGGGGAGCTGTTTTTT
J gene: TRBJ1-5; D gene: TRBD1; clone size: few; V gene: TRBV18; CDR3 protein: CASSPEQGGGWNQPQHF; CDR3 DNA: TGTGCCAGCTCACCGGAACAGGGGGGAGGTTGGAATCAGCCCCAGCATTTT
J gene: TRBJ1-1; D gene: .; clone size: .; V gene: TRBV6-5; CDR3 protein: CAAAGNTEAFF; CDR3 DNA: TGTGCCGCGGCGGGGAACACTGAAGCTTTCTTT
J gene: TRBJ1-1; D gene: .; clone size: few; V gene: TRBV6-2/TRBV6-3; CDR3 protein: CASTQLGVEAFF; CDR3 DNA: TGTGCCAGCACCCAGCTGGGGGTCGAAGCTTTCTTT
J gene: TRBJ2-2; D gene: TRBD2; clone size: .; V gene: TRBV7-6; CDR3 protein: CASSLAGSGDYTGELFF; CDR3 DNA: TGTGCCAGCAGCTTAGCGGGAAGCGGGGACTACACCGGGGAGCTGTTTTTT
J gene: TRBJ2-3; D gene: .; clone size: .; V gene: TRBV9; CDR3 protein: CAYRWDGGPITDTQYF; CDR3 DNA: TGTGCCTATCGGTGGGACGGGGGGCCGATCACAGATACGCAGTATTTT
J gene: TRBJ1-5; D gene: .; clone size: .; V gene: TRBV12-3/TRBV12-4; CDR3 protein: CASSPTGRGQPQHF; CDR3 DNA: TGTGCCAGCAGCCCAACCGGGCGGGGTCAGCCCCAGCATTTT
J gene: TRBJ2-3; D gene: TRBD1; clone size: few; V gene: TRBV9; CDR3 protein: CASSVSPGGASTDTQYF; CDR3 DNA: TGTGCCAGCAGCGTTTCACCAGGGGGTGCTAGCACAGATACGCAGTATTTT
J gene: TRBJ2-5; D gene: TRBD2; clone size: .; V gene: TRBV7-8; CDR3 protein: CASSWTSGGAQETQYF; CDR3 DNA: TGTGCCAGCAGCTGGACTAGCGGGGGGGCCCAAGAGACCCAGTACTTC
J gene: TRBJ1-3; D gene: .; clone size: .; V gene: TRBV12-3/TRBV12-4; CDR3 protein: CASSPYTPGNTIYF; CDR3 DNA: TGTGCCAGCAGCCCTTACACGCCTGGAAACACCATATATTTT
J gene: TRBJ1-1; D gene: .; clone size: few; V gene: TRBV2; CDR3 protein: CASSEQGSRMNTEAFF; CDR3 DNA: TGTGCCAGCAGTGAGCAGGGGAGTAGAATGAACACTGAAGCTTTCTTT
J gene: TRBJ2-2; D gene: .; clone size: .; V gene: TRBV5-5; CDR3 protein: CTSDRGLITGELFF; CDR3 DNA: TGTACCTCTGACCGGGGTTTAATCACCGGGGAGCTGTTTTTT
J gene: TRBJ1-6; D gene: .; clone size: many; V gene: TRBV5-4; CDR3 protein: CASSFSDSPLHF; CDR3 DNA: TGTGCCAGCAGCTTTTCGGATTCACCCCTCCACTTT
J gene: TRBJ1-1; D gene: .; clone size: few; V gene: TRBV10-3; CDR3 protein: CAISPRVDTEAFF; CDR3 DNA: TGTGCCATCAGTCCCAGGGTGGACACTGAAGCTTTCTTT
J gene: TRBJ2-1; D gene: .; clone size: .; V gene: TRBV10-3; CDR3 protein: CAISDLTGGNEQFF; CDR3 DNA: TGTGCCATCAGTGATCTGACCGGAGGTAATGAGCAGTTCTTC
J gene: TRBJ2-1; D gene: TRBD1; clone size: .; V gene: TRBV13; CDR3 protein: CASSSDRGHYNEQFF; CDR3 DNA: TGTGCCAGCAGCTCGGACAGGGGGCACTACAATGAGCAGTTCTTC
J gene: TRBJ1-2; D gene: .; clone size: few; V gene: TRBV24-1; CDR3 protein: CATSDRGVIGGYTF; CDR3 DNA: TGTGCCACCAGTGATCGGGGGGTGATAGGCGGCTACACCTTC
J gene: TRBJ1-2; D gene: .; clone size: .; V gene: TRBV5-5; CDR3 protein: CASSEGRGGYTF; CDR3 DNA: TGTGCCAGCAGCGAGGGCAGGGGAGGCTACACCTTC
J gene: TRBJ1-2; D gene: .; clone size: few; V gene: TRBV11-2; CDR3 protein: CASSLVPTFPGLGYTF; CDR3 DNA: TGTGCCAGCAGCTTAGTACCCACTTTCCCGGGACTTGGCTACACCTTC
J gene: TRBJ2-5; D gene: .; clone size: few; V gene: TRBV7-6; CDR3 protein: CASSLYWMGETQYF; CDR3 DNA: TGTGCCAGCAGTCTCTACTGGATGGGAGAGACCCAGTACTTC
J gene: TRBJ1-5; D gene: .; clone size: few; V gene: TRBV12-3/TRBV12-4; CDR3 protein: CASSWARGGPQPQHF; CDR3 DNA: TGTGCCAGCAGTTGGGCCAGGGGAGGCCCTCAGCCCCAGCATTTT
J gene: TRBJ2-3; D gene: .; clone size: many; V gene: TRBV12-3/TRBV12-4; CDR3 protein: CASSFPRGGDTQYF; CDR3 DNA: TGTGCCAGCAGTTTCCCCAGGGGGGGAGATACGCAGTATTTT
J gene: TRBJ1-1; D gene: .; clone size: .; V gene: TRBV29-1; CDR3 protein: CSAQTGNTEAFF; CDR3 DNA: TGCAGCGCTCAGACAGGGAACACTGAAGCTTTCTTT
J gene: TRBJ2-4; D gene: .; clone size: .; V gene: TRBV20-1; CDR3 protein: CSASTVEGRNIQYF; CDR3 DNA: TGCAGTGCCTCGACAGTGGAGGGTAGAAACATTCAGTACTTC
J gene: TRBJ2-5; D gene: TRBD2; clone size: .; V gene: TRBV7-2; CDR3 protein: CASTAWGGEETQYF; CDR3 DNA: TGTGCCAGCACCGCCTGGGGGGGTGAAGAGACCCAGTACTTC
J gene: TRBJ2-5; D gene: .; clone size: .; V gene: TRBV20-1; CDR3 protein: CSAREGTAKETQYF; CDR3 DNA: TGCAGTGCTAGAGAGGGAACAGCCAAAGAGACCCAGTACTTC
J gene: TRBJ2-5; D gene: .; clone size: many; V gene: TRBV25-1; CDR3 protein: CASSAAAEETQYF; CDR3 DNA: TGTGCCAGCAGTGCGGCAGCCGAAGAGACCCAGTACTTC
J gene: TRBJ1-1; D gene: .; clone size: many; V gene: TRBV12-3/TRBV12-4; CDR3 protein: CASSIRVRITEAFF; CDR3 DNA: TGTGCCAGCAGTATTAGGGTGAGGATCACTGAAGCTTTCTTT
J gene: TRBJ1-5; D gene: .; clone size: many; V gene: TRBV15; CDR3 protein: CATSRAPSGGQPQHF; CDR3 DNA: TGTGCCACCAGCCGAGCTCCTAGTGGGGGTCAGCCCCAGCATTTT
J gene: TRBJ1-2; D gene: TRBD1; clone size: few; V gene: TRBV7-9; CDR3 protein: CASSLWNRGDYGYTF; CDR3 DNA: TGTGCCAGCAGCTTGTGGAACAGGGGTGACTATGGCTACACCTTC